The 24 T cell receptor beta chains below all came from one sample that was sequenced in a study of CD8 T cells in ankylosing spondylitis. TCRdb ran MiXCR on the 5' RACE reads and lists one entry per CDR3 protein. This table holds more than 150,000 distinct CDR3 sequences, around 13% found once. Sequencing was carried out using blood, either unsorted or a sorted T cell fraction (not recorded which). The receptors originated from a female donor with ankylosing spondylitis or in good health (not recorded which).

This clonotype was detected ten times or more. V gene TRBV6-4 combines with J gene TRBJ2-3; D unresolved. Trimming shortened V by 0 bases and J by 8 bases, and 9 bases separated the two germline ends. The CDR3 has 13 residues. The germline V gene encodes CDR1 MRHNA and CDR2 SNTAGT. CDR3 protein: CASSDSPATTQYF. DNA for the CDR3: TGTGCCAGCAGTGACTCCCCAGCGACTACGCAGTATTTT.

This clonotype appeared many times. The J gene is TRBJ2-7, the V gene TRBV5-1, with no clear D. Trimming cost V 0 bases and J 5 bases, with 3 bases left between them. The germline CDR1 and CDR2 sequences are SGHRS and YFSETQ. The CDR3 has 11 residues. CDR3 sequence reads: CASSLDNEQYF. In DNA, the CDR3 is TGCGCCAGCAGCTTGGACAACGAGCAGTACTTC. The whole variable domain, filled in from reference TRBV5-1 and TRBJ2-7, reads KAGVTQTPRYLIKTRGQQVTLSCSPISGHRSVSWYQQTPGQGLQFLFEYFSETQRNKGNFPGRFSGRQFSNSRSEMNVSTLELGDSALYLCASSLDNEQYFGPGTRLTVT.

This clonotype was observed many times. V usage is TRBV7-2 and J usage is TRBJ2-1, with D perhaps TRBD1 (6 bases). The V gene's germline CDR1 is SGHTA and CDR2 FQGNSA. This CDR3 comprises 15 residues. Trimming left V 5 bases short and J 5 bases short, with 16 bases between. The CDR3 DNA sequence: TGTGCCAGCAGCCCCAGGGGAGTCCCCAACAATGAGCAGTTCTTC. Encoded protein: CASSPRGVPNNEQFF.

This clonotype came up many times. As DNA, the CDR3 is TGTGCCAGCCATCCCCTCGGGAGCAGCACCGGGGAGCTGTTTTTT. Translation: CASHPLGSSTGELFF. This chain links TRBV12-3 or TRBV12-4 with TRBJ2-2, with a possible D match to TRBD2 (6 bases). The CDR3 is made up of 15 amino acids. V gave up 8 bases and J gave up 4 bases, with 17 bases separating them.

The table lists this clonotype with many counts. The chain is built from TRBV9 and TRBJ1-3, with D perhaps matching TRBD1 (6 bases). This CDR3 contains 14 residues. The V end was cut by 7 bases, the J end by 0 bases, with 11 bases between. Germline CDR1 and CDR2: SGDLS and YYNGEE. The CDR3 DNA follows: TGTGCCAGCTCCGGACAGCTCTCTGGAAACACCATATATTTT. Its translation: CASSGQLSGNTIYF.

The table lists this clonotype with many counts. The genes are TRBV12-3 or TRBV12-4 and TRBJ2-7, with D tentatively TRBD1 or TRBD2 (5 bases each). The CDR3 totals 14 residues. Between the trimmed V and J ends, which lost 6 bases and 2 bases, there was a span of 14 bases. CDR3 sequence: CASSYGTVTYEQYF. In DNA form, the CDR3 reads TGTGCCAGCAGCTATGGGACGGTAACCTACGAGCAGTACTTC.

This chain connects TRBV15 to TRBJ2-7; 13 bases map to TRBD2. There are 17 residues in the CDR3. V was clipped by 5 bases and J by 7 bases; unmatched bases: 14. Per germline, CDR1 LNHNV and CDR2 YYDKDF (reference sequence). The CDR3 loop reads CATSLRSRLAGGGEQYF. CDR3 DNA sequence: TGTGCCACCAGCCTCAGGTCCAGACTAGCGGGAGGAGGAGAGCAGTACTTC.

The sample holds many counts of this clonotype. V usage is TRBV28 and J usage is TRBJ1-5, with D perhaps TRBD1 (6 bases). Germline CDR1 reads MDHEN; CDR2 reads SYDVKM. The germline V and J ends were trimmed by 2 bases and 6 bases, with 14 bases remaining between them. The CDR3 length is 15 residues. The CDR3 here is CASSLMGGSAQPQHF. CDR3 nucleotides: TGTGCCAGCAGTTTAATGGGGGGCTCTGCTCAGCCCCAGCATTTT.

This clonotype has at least ten counts. The chain recombines TRBV9 with TRBJ2-1, with TRBD2 as a possible D gene (5 bases). The CDR3 contains 12 residues. With 0 bases removed from V and 9 bases from J, the gap between germline ends came to 7 bases. Germline V gene lookup returns CDR1 SGDLS and CDR2 YYNGEE. CDR3: CASSVDRGEQFF. The CDR3 DNA reads as TGTGCCAGCAGCGTAGACCGGGGTGAGCAGTTCTTC.

This clonotype was counted ten times or more. The chain combines TRBV2 with TRBJ1-1; TRBD1 aligns across 7 bases. Germline V gene sequence: CDR1 SNHLY, CDR2 FYNNEI. The CDR3 totals 15 residues. V shed 9 bases and J 0 bases; nucleotides not matched to a gene: 10. CDR3 nucleotide sequence: TGTGCCAGAGACTTGACCGACAGGGTGAACACTGAAGCTTTCTTT. Protein product: CARDLTDRVNTEAFF.

This clonotype was found many times. V is TRBV5-1 and J is TRBJ1-3; weak D call: TRBD1 (6 bases). Trimming took off 1 base at V and 0 bases at J, with 11 bases between the two ends. Germline V gene lookup returns CDR1 SGHRS and CDR2 YFSETQ. The CDR3 is 16 amino acids. The CDR3 DNA reads TGCGCCAGCAGCTTGACAGGGATCAGCTCTGGAAACACCATATATTTT. Encoded protein: CASSLTGISSGNTIYF.

The chain uses TRBV7-2 and TRBJ1-2; the D gene is possibly TRBD1 (5 bases). CDR3 length: 13 residues. Trimming removed 4 bases from V and 3 bases from J, with 9 bases in between. Germline V CDR1 and CDR2: SGHTA, FQGNSA. CDR3 sequence reads: CASSSRGDYGYTF. The CDR3 coding sequence is TGTGCCAGCAGCTCCCGAGGGGACTATGGCTACACCTTC.

Remarks on this clonotype: A much larger clone lies a single base off, so this may be a read error. This sequence joins TRBV7-2 and TRBJ2-7; D possibly matches TRBD1 or TRBD2 (5 bases each). CDR3 size: 14 residues. Trimming took off 3 bases at V and 6 bases at J, with 15 bases between the two ends. Per the germline V gene, CDR1 is SGHTA and CDR2 is FQGNSA. Written as DNA, the CDR3 is TGTGCCAGCAGCTTTCGGGGCACCACCTCCGAGCAGTACTTC. Its protein is CASSFRGTTSEQYF.

This clonotype was seen a handful of times. V is TRBV5-1 and J is TRBJ2-2; the D is unclear. With 5 bases removed from V and 4 bases from J, the gap between germline ends came to 18 bases. Germline CDR1 SGHRS, CDR2 YFSETQ. The length of the CDR3 is 16 residues. In DNA form, the CDR3 reads TGCGCCAGCAGGGTAGAGGCCACTACACGCACCGGGGAGCTGTTTTTT. Encoded protein: CASRVEATTRTGELFF.

As for this clonotype: A much larger clone differs by one base, so this may be a read error. V is TRBV6-1 and J is TRBJ1-1; D gene unclear. Germline V CDR1 and CDR2: MNHNS, SASEGT. The CDR3 is made up of 13 amino acids. CDR3 sequence: CTSSEIENTEAFF. Written as DNA, the CDR3 is TGTACCAGCAGTGAGATCGAGAACACTGAAGCTTTCTTT.

Note on this clonotype: Compared with germline, one end of the junction differs, possibly owing to a read error. The chain couples TRBV6-4 to TRBJ2-1, with D possibly being TRBD2 (6 bases). CDR1 MRHNA and CDR2 SNTAGT come from the germline V gene. The CDR3 has 15 residues. This chain's CDR3 is CASSVLIGGNNERFF. The CDR3 nucleotides are TGTGCCAGCAGTGTACTGATTGGGGGGAACAATGAGCGGTTCTTC.

This clonotype was seen many times. V gene TRBV24-1 combines with J gene TRBJ2-1; 7 bases line up with TRBD1. The CDR3 runs 14 residues. The V and J ends lost 0 bases and 9 bases, in that order; junction bases with no gene match: 4. The V gene's germline CDR1 is KGHDR and CDR2 SFDVKD. CDR3 nucleotides: TGTGCCACCAGTGATTTGAGACAGGGCTCTGAGCAGTTCTTC. As protein: CATSDLRQGSEQFF.

A few counts support this clonotype. This could be a read error, since a much larger clone is one nucleotide away. The chain links TRBV12-3 or TRBV12-4 to TRBJ2-1; TRBD2 aligns across 14 bases. The CDR3 runs to 16 residues. Unmatched junction bases numbered 12, after V lost 5 bases and J lost 12 bases. The CDR3 loop reads CASSAGTSGGTGGQFF. The CDR3 DNA is TGTGCCAGCAGTGCGGGGACTAGCGGGGGCACGGGTGGGCAGTTCTTC.

This clonotype was seen repeatedly, ten times or more. The chain employs TRBV20-1 and TRBJ2-2, with D possibly TRBD2 on 6 matching bases. Germline V gene lookup returns CDR1 DFQATT and CDR2 SNEGSKA (reference sequence). This CDR3 has 15 residues. Trimming shortened V by 1 base and J by 7 bases, and 16 bases separated the two germline ends. This CDR3 is CSARGPLAGFGELFF. Here the CDR3 DNA reads TGCAGTGCTAGAGGCCCCCTTGCGGGATTCGGGGAGCTGTTTTTT.

In this sample, this clonotype turned up a few times. V and J are TRBV6-1 and TRBJ2-7; possibly TRBD1 for D (6 bases). Trimming shortened V by 6 bases and J by 2 bases, and 23 bases separated the two germline ends. Germline V gene sequence: CDR1 MNHNS, CDR2 SASEGT. The CDR3 sequence is 17 residues long. CDR3 sequence: CASSDQIGSGQPYEQYF. The CDR3 DNA is TGTGCCAGCAGCGACCAGATCGGGTCCGGACAGCCCTACGAGCAGTACTTC.

The sample holds many counts of this clonotype. J is TRBJ1-1 and V is TRBV21-1. TRBV21-1 is a recognized pseudogene. This CDR3 is built from 18 residues. The CDR3 protein is CASSKGAQGLEWCTEAFF. Written as DNA, the CDR3 is TGTGCCAGCAGCAAAGGGGCGCAGGGACTAGAATGGTGCACTGAAGCTTTCTTT.

This clonotype was counted at least ten times. This chain uses TRBV7-2 with TRBJ1-1; possible D gene TRBD1, 5 bases. Trimming removed 3 bases at V and 3 bases at J, with 8 bases between. The CDR3 is made up of 13 amino acids. Germline-derived CDR1 and CDR2 are SGHTA and FQGNSA. CDR3 bases: TGTGCCAGCAGCTTCGGGGGGTACACTGAAGCTTTCTTT. Encoded protein: CASSFGGYTEAFF. Filled out from reference TRBV7-2 and TRBJ1-1, the complete variable domain reads GAGVSQSPSNKVTEKGKDVELRCDPISGHTALYWYRQSLGQGLEFLIYFQGNSAPDKSGLPSDRFSAERTGGSVSTLTIQRTQQEDSAVYLCASSFGGYTEAFFGQGTRLTVV.

This clonotype was detected many times. V gene TRBV12-3 or TRBV12-4 combines with J gene TRBJ1-1; D uncertain. Trimming took off 8 bases at V and 1 base at J, with 5 bases between the two ends. The CDR3 contains 11 residues. CDR3 coding DNA: TGTGCCAGCGGAAGGAACACTGAAGCTTTCTTT. Translated, it gives CASGRNTEAFF.

This clonotype was seen at least ten times. This chain joins TRBV6-5 and TRBJ1-1, with D possibly TRBD1 on 6 matching bases. Germline V lookup: CDR1 MNHEY, CDR2 SVGAGI. This CDR3 spans 16 amino acids. With 2 bases removed from V and 2 bases from J, the gap between germline ends came to 15 bases. CDR3 coding DNA: TGTGCCAGCAGTTACAGAGCAGGGGTCGCCAACACTGAAGCTTTCTTT. Translation: CASSYRAGVANTEAFF.